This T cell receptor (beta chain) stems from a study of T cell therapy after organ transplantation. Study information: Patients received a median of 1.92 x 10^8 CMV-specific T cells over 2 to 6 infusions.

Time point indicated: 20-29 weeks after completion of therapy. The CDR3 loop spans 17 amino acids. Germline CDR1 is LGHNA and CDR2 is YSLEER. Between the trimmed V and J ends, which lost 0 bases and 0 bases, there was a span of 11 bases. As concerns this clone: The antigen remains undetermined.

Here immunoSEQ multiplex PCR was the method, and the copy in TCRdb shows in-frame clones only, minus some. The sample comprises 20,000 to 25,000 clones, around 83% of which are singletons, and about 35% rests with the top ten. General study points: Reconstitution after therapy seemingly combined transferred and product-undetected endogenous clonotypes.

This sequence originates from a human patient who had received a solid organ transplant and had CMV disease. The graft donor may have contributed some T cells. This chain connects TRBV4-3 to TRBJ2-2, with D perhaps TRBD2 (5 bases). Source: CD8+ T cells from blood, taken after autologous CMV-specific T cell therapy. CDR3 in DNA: TGCGCCAGCAGCCAAGATGGGAGAATGACGAACACCGGGGAGCTGTTTTTT. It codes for CASSQDGRMTNTGELFF.